Reported below is one T cell receptor beta chain. These data come from a study of blood T cell repertoires in COVID-19. Background on the study: From T cells, B-cell-depleted T cells, or PBMCs came the material, which was cDNA or gDNA.

The CDR3 has 12 amino acids. Per the germline V gene, CDR1 is MDHEN and CDR2 is SYDVKM. The V gene end was trimmed by 6 bases and the J gene end by 7 bases; junction bases not matched to a gene: 5. Libraries were prepared by immunoSEQ multiplex PCR; TCRdb keeps only in-frame clonotypes and omits some of them. The top ten clones hold roughly 0.25% of a sample with over 600,000 clones, about 90% of them seen once. Sequenced input: peripheral blood. The receptor's source is a woman between 18 and 29 years old with acute or convalescent COVID-19. This chain links TRBV28 with TRBJ1-2; TRBD1 matches at 7 bases. CDR3 in DNA: TGTGCCAGCAGGGCCAGACAGGGTGGCTACACCTTC. Its protein product is CASRARQGGYTF.